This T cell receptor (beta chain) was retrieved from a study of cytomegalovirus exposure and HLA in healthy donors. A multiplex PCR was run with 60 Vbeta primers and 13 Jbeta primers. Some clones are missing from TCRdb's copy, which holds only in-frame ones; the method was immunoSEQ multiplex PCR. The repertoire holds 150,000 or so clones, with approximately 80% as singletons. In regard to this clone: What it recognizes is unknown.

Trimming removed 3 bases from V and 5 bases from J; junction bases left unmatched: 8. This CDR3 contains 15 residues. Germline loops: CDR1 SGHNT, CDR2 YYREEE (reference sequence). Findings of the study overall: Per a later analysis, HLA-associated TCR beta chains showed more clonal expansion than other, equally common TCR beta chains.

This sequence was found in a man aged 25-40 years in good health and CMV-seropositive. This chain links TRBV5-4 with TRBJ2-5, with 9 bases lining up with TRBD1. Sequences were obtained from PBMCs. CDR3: CASSSPSGTGETQYF. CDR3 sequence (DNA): TGTGCCAGCAGCTCGCCGAGCGGGACAGGGGAGACCCAGTACTTC.